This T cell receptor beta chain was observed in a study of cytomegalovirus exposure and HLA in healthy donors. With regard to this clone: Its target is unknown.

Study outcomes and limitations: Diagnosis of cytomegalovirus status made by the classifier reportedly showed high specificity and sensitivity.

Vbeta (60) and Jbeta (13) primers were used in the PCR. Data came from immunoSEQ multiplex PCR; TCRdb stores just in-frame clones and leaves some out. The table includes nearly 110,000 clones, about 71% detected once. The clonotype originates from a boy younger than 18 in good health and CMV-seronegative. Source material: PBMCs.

In nucleotides, the CDR3 is TGTGCCAGCAGCCCGCGACTAGCGACATCCGCGAATGAGCAGTTCTTC. Residues: CASSPRLATSANEQFF. The rearrangement joins TRBV7-3 to TRBJ2-1; 8 nucleotides match TRBD2. Germline CDR1 is SGHTA and CDR2 is FQGTGA. The CDR3 has 16 residues. J gave up 7 bases and V 5 bases, and 13 bases lay outside the gene matches.